A single sample gave rise to the 26 T cell receptor beta chains below, sequenced in a study of cytomegalovirus exposure and HLA in healthy donors. 13 Jbeta primers and 60 Vbeta primers were used for the PCR. The table came from immunoSEQ multiplex PCR; TCRdb's copy has only in-frame clones and leaves some out. Among 98,000 or so clones listed, about 74% were seen once. Sequenced sample: PBMCs. The receptors stem from a man aged 60 to 69 in good health and CMV-seropositive.

The chain uses TRBV6-4 and TRBJ2-1, with 9 bases matching TRBD2. CDR3 length: 16 residues. Germline V CDR1 and CDR2: MRHNA, SNTAGT. J lost 7 bases, V lost 0 bases, and 7 bases had no gene match. CDR3 region: CASSDSMAGGRNEQFF. The DNA of the CDR3 is TGTGCCAGCAGTGACTCAATGGCGGGGGGGAGGAATGAGCAGTTCTTC.

This clone was seen only once. V usage is TRBV5-8 and J usage is TRBJ2-3, with 15 bases matching TRBD2. After removal of 3 bases from V and 7 bases from J, the junction contained 6 bases not matched to a gene. CDR1 SGHTS and CDR2 YDEGEE come from the germline V gene. CDR3 length: 16 residues. CDR3 coding DNA: TGTGCCAGCAGCTGGACTAGCGGGGGGGCCGTATATACGCAGTATTTT. This codes for CASSWTSGGAVYTQYF.

The chain combines TRBV4-2 with TRBJ2-1; TRBD2 agrees at 16 bases. This CDR3 is 18 amino acids long. V lost 4 bases and J lost 2; bases outside the gene matches: 5. CDR1 and CDR2 from the germline V gene are LGHNA and YNFKEQ. The CDR3 nucleotides read TGTGCCAGCAGCCCGCAGGGGACTAGCGGGGGGGCCTACAATGAGCAGTTCTTC. Its protein product is CASSPQGTSGGAYNEQFF.

V and J are TRBV27 and TRBJ2-7; TRBD1 matches at 7 bases. The CDR3 has 15 residues. The V gene's germline CDR1 is MNHEY and CDR2 SMNVEV (reference sequence). Losses at the gene ends were 2 bases for V and 9 bases for J; bases not matched to a gene: 13. The CDR3 DNA reads as TGTGCCAGCAGTTTAGATGGGACAGCCCCTTTCACGCAGTACTTC. Translating gives CASSLDGTAPFTQYF.

This clone has only a few counts. This chain connects TRBV6-5 to TRBJ1-5; D possibly corresponds to TRBD1 (5 bases). This CDR3 spans 13 amino acids. V dropped 10 bases and J dropped 0 bases, with 10 bases sitting between them. CDR1 and CDR2 from the germline V gene are MNHEY and SVGAGI. The CDR3 spells CATRQSSNQPQHF. In DNA, the CDR3 is TGTGCCACCCGACAGAGTAGCAATCAGCCCCAGCATTTT.

The chain employs TRBV7-2 and TRBJ1-2; D remains ambiguous. V gave up 5 bases and J gave up 4 bases, with 14 bases separating them. The V gene's germline CDR1 is SGHTA and CDR2 FQGNSA. CDR3 size: 14 residues. This CDR3 is CASSPQLESYGYTF. The CDR3, as DNA: TGTGCCAGCAGCCCTCAGTTGGAGAGCTATGGCTACACCTTC.

This clone has a single count. This sequence joins TRBV27 and TRBJ2-3, with a tentative D call TRBD1 (6 bases). The CDR3 has 15 amino acids. V was trimmed by 3 bases and J by 7 bases, leaving 17 bases between them. CDR1 and CDR2 from the germline V gene are MNHEY and SMNVEV (reference sequence). The CDR3 loop reads CASSFEGHALNTQYF. The CDR3, as DNA: TGTGCCAGCAGTTTTGAGGGACACGCTTTAAATACGCAGTATTTT.

This clone was counted a single time. The chain carries TRBV30 and TRBJ1-1; unclear D gene. There are 12 residues in the CDR3. V shed 2 bases and J shed 1 base, with 5 bases lying between them. Germline V gene lookup returns CDR1 GTSNPN and CDR2 SVGIG (reference sequence). This CDR3 is CAWSWQNTEAFF. CDR3 coding DNA: TGTGCCTGGAGTTGGCAGAACACTGAAGCTTTCTTT.

The chain joins TRBV5-6 to TRBJ1-4; no firm D call. Germline CDR1 is SGHDT and CDR2 is YYEEEE. This CDR3 is built from 16 residues. Deletions cut 4 bases from V and 0 bases from J, with 13 bases between. CDR3 DNA: TGTGCCAGCAGCCCCGGAGCGGTTGCAACTAATGAAAAACTGTTTTTT. It translates to CASSPGAVATNEKLFF. The complete variable domain, with remaining parts taken from reference TRBV5-6 and TRBJ1-4, reads DAGVTQSPTHLIKTRGQQVTLRCSPKSGHDTVSWYQQALGQGPQFIFQYYEEEERQRGNFPDRFSGHQFPNYSSELNVNALLLGDSALYLCASSPGAVATNEKLFFGSGTQLSVL.

V usage is TRBV19 and J usage is TRBJ2-7; perhaps TRBD2 as D (5 bases). This CDR3 region has 12 residues. V lost 6 bases and J lost 4, with 10 bases in between. CDR1 and CDR2 from the germline V gene are LNHDA and SQIVND (reference sequence). The CDR3 protein is CASSLGGYEQYF. The CDR3, as DNA: TGTGCCAGTAGCCTTGGAGGTTACGAGCAGTACTTC.

This chain uses TRBV5-4 with TRBJ1-6, with 9 nucleotides matching TRBD1. The CDR3 loop spans 15 amino acids. Germline V CDR1 and CDR2: SGHNT, YYREEE (reference sequence). The V segment lost 4 bases and the J segment 9 bases; nucleotides outside the gene matches: 8. This CDR3 is CASSRLTGGVSPLHF. The CDR3 bases are TGTGCCAGCAGCCGGTTGACAGGGGGGGTTTCACCCCTCCACTTT.

The V and J genes are TRBV19 and TRBJ2-7; TRBD1 agrees at 10 bases. After removal of 4 bases from V and 4 bases from J, the junction contained 1 base not matched to a gene. The CDR3 sequence is 13 residues long. CDR1 and CDR2 from the germline V gene are LNHDA and SQIVND (reference sequence). The CDR3 DNA follows: TGTGCCAGTAGTAGGGGACAGGGGTACGAGCAGTACTTC. It encodes CASSRGQGYEQYF.

The chain links TRBV19 to TRBJ1-1; a possible D gene is TRBD1 (5 bases). CDR1 and CDR2 from the germline V gene are LNHDA and SQIVND (reference sequence). The CDR3 extends over 15 amino acids. Trimming left V 0 bases short and J 3 bases short, with 11 bases between. The CDR3 region is CASSIERGRDTEAFF. Written as DNA, the CDR3 is TGTGCCAGTAGTATAGAAAGGGGTAGGGACACTGAAGCTTTCTTT.

In its sample, this clone was seen a few times. Written as DNA, the CDR3 is TGTGCCAGCAGCTTAGCGGGAGGAGTTGAGCAGTTCTTC. It encodes CASSLAGGVEQFF. The genes are TRBV7-2 and TRBJ2-1, with a tentative D call TRBD2 (6 bases). V gave up 0 bases and J gave up 9 bases, with 9 bases separating them. Germline assignment: CDR1 SGHTA and CDR2 FQGNSA. The CDR3 is made up of 13 amino acids.

The J gene is TRBJ2-7, the V gene TRBV5-1; D is undetermined. This CDR3 is built from 14 residues. Germline V gives CDR1 SGHRS, CDR2 YFSETQ. The V gene lost 0 bases and the J gene lost 0 bases, with 7 bases spanning the gap. The CDR3 region is CASSLGATSYEQYF. Here the CDR3 DNA reads TGCGCCAGCAGCTTGGGGGCAACCTCCTACGAGCAGTACTTC.

This chain uses TRBV28 with TRBJ1-2; 8 bases match TRBD1. Germline V gives CDR1 MDHEN, CDR2 SYDVKM. The CDR3 length is 15 residues. V was pared by 6 bases and J by 4 bases, with 10 bases of the junction left unmatched. Written as DNA, the CDR3 is TGTGCCAGCAGCGAACAGGGGGGAACACTCTATGGCTACACCTTC. Protein sequence: CASSEQGGTLYGYTF.

The chain links TRBV5-1 to TRBJ2-2, with 8 positions matching TRBD1. Germline trimming cut 4 bases from V and 3 bases from J; bases unmatched to any gene: 5. The CDR3 extends over 15 amino acids. Germline V gene sequence: CDR1 SGHRS, CDR2 YFSETQ. The DNA for the CDR3 is TGCGCCAGCAGCACTTACAGGGGGGACACCGGGGAGCTGTTTTTT. Amino acids: CASSTYRGDTGELFF.

V gene TRBV7-9 combines with J gene TRBJ2-3, with a weak D call TRBD1 (5 bases). The germline V gene has CDR1 SEHNR and CDR2 FQNEAQ (reference sequence). The CDR3 is 15 residues long. The ends were cut back, 1 base at V and 2 bases at J, with 10 bases in the middle. CDR3 protein: CASSLGSRATDTQYF. CDR3 coding DNA: TGTGCCAGCAGCTTAGGAAGCAGGGCCACAGATACGCAGTATTTT.

V gene TRBV28 combines with J gene TRBJ2-7; D unresolved. V lost 6 bases, J lost 0 bases, and 12 bases lay in between. The CDR3 contains 14 residues. The V gene's germline CDR1 is MDHEN and CDR2 SYDVKM. CDR3 bases: TGTGCCAGCAGCCCATCAGGCAGCTCCTACGAGCAGTACTTC. Protein sequence: CASSPSGSSYEQYF.

V and J are TRBV5-1 and TRBJ2-2; TRBD1 agrees at 7 bases. Germline loops: CDR1 SGHRS, CDR2 YFSETQ. The CDR3 totals 14 residues. Trimming removed 4 bases from V and 0 bases from J; junction bases left unmatched: 0. CDR3 sequence reads: CASSGTANTGELFF. CDR3 coding DNA: TGCGCCAGCAGCGGGACAGCGAACACCGGGGAGCTGTTTTTT.

V and J are TRBV6-6 and TRBJ1-1; 8 bases are shared with TRBD1. Germline assignment: CDR1 MNHNY and CDR2 SVGAGI (reference sequence). The length of the CDR3 is 14 residues. J lost 8 bases, V lost 1 base, and 6 bases had no gene match. CDR3 sequence reads: CASSYFQGTGEAFF. As DNA, the CDR3 is TGTGCCAGCAGTTACTTCCAAGGGACAGGCGAAGCTTTCTTT.

To note about this clone: The sample carries other DNA sequences with the same CDR3. V usage is TRBV29-1 and J usage is TRBJ2-2, with no clear D. Germline V gene lookup returns CDR1 SQVTM and CDR2 ANQGSEA. V was cut by 3 bases and J by 6 bases, with 5 bases left in between. The CDR3 covers 11 residues. The CDR3 DNA sequence: TGCAGCGTTGATTACTCCGGGGAGCTGTTTTTT. Translation gives CSVDYSGELFF.

The V and J genes are TRBV25-1 and TRBJ1-5; D is ambiguous. The V end was cut by 7 bases, the J end by 3 bases, with 22 bases between. The CDR3 contains 17 residues. CDR1 and CDR2 (germline): MGHDK, SYGVNS. The CDR3 sequence: CASNFLYHVCDNQPQHF. The CDR3, as DNA: TGTGCCAGCAACTTCCTATATCATGTTTGCGACAATCAGCCCCAGCATTTT. The full variable domain, in which reference TRBV25-1 and TRBJ1-5 provide the parts outside the CDR3, is EADIYQTPRYLVIGTGKKITLECSQTMGHDKMYWYQQDPGMELHLIHYSYGVNSTEKGDLSSESTVSRIRTEHFPLTLESARPSHTSQYLCASNFLYHVCDNQPQHFGDGTRLSIL.

V and J are TRBV5-1 and TRBJ2-5; D may be TRBD1 (5 bases). The CDR3 sequence is 14 residues long. Trimming cost V 4 bases and J 5 bases, with 15 bases left between them. The germline CDR1 and CDR2 sequences are SGHRS and YFSETQ. The CDR3 protein is CASSRGKLGETQYF. CDR3 bases: TGCGCCAGCAGCAGGGGTAAACTCGGGGAGACCCAGTACTTC.

V gene TRBV9 combines with J gene TRBJ2-3; 8 bases match TRBD2. The germline gives CDR1 SGDLS, CDR2 YYNGEE. The ends lost 0 bases at V and 6 bases at J; junction bases unmatched: 9. The CDR3 is 16 residues long. The CDR3 nucleotides are TGTGCCAGCAGCGTAGGGCGGGGGGAAGGTTGGGATACGCAGTATTTT. Translated, it gives CASSVGRGEGWDTQYF.

This clone was counted a single time. The gene calls are TRBV7-3 and TRBJ2-3; D might be TRBD2 (5 bases). Germline values: CDR1 SGHTA, CDR2 FQGTGA. V was cut by 5 bases and J by 2 bases, with 14 bases left in between. The CDR3 loop spans 15 amino acids. The CDR3 DNA follows: TGTGCCAGCAGCCCGGGGAGCGCGAACACAGATACGCAGTATTTT. Translation: CASSPGSANTDTQYF. The whole variable domain, filled in from reference TRBV7-3 and TRBJ2-3, reads GAGVSQTPSNKVTEKGKYVELRCDPISGHTALYWYRQSLGQGPEFLIYFQGTGAADDSGLPNDRFFAVRPEGSVSTLKIQRTERGDSAVYLCASSPGSANTDTQYFGPGTRLTVL.